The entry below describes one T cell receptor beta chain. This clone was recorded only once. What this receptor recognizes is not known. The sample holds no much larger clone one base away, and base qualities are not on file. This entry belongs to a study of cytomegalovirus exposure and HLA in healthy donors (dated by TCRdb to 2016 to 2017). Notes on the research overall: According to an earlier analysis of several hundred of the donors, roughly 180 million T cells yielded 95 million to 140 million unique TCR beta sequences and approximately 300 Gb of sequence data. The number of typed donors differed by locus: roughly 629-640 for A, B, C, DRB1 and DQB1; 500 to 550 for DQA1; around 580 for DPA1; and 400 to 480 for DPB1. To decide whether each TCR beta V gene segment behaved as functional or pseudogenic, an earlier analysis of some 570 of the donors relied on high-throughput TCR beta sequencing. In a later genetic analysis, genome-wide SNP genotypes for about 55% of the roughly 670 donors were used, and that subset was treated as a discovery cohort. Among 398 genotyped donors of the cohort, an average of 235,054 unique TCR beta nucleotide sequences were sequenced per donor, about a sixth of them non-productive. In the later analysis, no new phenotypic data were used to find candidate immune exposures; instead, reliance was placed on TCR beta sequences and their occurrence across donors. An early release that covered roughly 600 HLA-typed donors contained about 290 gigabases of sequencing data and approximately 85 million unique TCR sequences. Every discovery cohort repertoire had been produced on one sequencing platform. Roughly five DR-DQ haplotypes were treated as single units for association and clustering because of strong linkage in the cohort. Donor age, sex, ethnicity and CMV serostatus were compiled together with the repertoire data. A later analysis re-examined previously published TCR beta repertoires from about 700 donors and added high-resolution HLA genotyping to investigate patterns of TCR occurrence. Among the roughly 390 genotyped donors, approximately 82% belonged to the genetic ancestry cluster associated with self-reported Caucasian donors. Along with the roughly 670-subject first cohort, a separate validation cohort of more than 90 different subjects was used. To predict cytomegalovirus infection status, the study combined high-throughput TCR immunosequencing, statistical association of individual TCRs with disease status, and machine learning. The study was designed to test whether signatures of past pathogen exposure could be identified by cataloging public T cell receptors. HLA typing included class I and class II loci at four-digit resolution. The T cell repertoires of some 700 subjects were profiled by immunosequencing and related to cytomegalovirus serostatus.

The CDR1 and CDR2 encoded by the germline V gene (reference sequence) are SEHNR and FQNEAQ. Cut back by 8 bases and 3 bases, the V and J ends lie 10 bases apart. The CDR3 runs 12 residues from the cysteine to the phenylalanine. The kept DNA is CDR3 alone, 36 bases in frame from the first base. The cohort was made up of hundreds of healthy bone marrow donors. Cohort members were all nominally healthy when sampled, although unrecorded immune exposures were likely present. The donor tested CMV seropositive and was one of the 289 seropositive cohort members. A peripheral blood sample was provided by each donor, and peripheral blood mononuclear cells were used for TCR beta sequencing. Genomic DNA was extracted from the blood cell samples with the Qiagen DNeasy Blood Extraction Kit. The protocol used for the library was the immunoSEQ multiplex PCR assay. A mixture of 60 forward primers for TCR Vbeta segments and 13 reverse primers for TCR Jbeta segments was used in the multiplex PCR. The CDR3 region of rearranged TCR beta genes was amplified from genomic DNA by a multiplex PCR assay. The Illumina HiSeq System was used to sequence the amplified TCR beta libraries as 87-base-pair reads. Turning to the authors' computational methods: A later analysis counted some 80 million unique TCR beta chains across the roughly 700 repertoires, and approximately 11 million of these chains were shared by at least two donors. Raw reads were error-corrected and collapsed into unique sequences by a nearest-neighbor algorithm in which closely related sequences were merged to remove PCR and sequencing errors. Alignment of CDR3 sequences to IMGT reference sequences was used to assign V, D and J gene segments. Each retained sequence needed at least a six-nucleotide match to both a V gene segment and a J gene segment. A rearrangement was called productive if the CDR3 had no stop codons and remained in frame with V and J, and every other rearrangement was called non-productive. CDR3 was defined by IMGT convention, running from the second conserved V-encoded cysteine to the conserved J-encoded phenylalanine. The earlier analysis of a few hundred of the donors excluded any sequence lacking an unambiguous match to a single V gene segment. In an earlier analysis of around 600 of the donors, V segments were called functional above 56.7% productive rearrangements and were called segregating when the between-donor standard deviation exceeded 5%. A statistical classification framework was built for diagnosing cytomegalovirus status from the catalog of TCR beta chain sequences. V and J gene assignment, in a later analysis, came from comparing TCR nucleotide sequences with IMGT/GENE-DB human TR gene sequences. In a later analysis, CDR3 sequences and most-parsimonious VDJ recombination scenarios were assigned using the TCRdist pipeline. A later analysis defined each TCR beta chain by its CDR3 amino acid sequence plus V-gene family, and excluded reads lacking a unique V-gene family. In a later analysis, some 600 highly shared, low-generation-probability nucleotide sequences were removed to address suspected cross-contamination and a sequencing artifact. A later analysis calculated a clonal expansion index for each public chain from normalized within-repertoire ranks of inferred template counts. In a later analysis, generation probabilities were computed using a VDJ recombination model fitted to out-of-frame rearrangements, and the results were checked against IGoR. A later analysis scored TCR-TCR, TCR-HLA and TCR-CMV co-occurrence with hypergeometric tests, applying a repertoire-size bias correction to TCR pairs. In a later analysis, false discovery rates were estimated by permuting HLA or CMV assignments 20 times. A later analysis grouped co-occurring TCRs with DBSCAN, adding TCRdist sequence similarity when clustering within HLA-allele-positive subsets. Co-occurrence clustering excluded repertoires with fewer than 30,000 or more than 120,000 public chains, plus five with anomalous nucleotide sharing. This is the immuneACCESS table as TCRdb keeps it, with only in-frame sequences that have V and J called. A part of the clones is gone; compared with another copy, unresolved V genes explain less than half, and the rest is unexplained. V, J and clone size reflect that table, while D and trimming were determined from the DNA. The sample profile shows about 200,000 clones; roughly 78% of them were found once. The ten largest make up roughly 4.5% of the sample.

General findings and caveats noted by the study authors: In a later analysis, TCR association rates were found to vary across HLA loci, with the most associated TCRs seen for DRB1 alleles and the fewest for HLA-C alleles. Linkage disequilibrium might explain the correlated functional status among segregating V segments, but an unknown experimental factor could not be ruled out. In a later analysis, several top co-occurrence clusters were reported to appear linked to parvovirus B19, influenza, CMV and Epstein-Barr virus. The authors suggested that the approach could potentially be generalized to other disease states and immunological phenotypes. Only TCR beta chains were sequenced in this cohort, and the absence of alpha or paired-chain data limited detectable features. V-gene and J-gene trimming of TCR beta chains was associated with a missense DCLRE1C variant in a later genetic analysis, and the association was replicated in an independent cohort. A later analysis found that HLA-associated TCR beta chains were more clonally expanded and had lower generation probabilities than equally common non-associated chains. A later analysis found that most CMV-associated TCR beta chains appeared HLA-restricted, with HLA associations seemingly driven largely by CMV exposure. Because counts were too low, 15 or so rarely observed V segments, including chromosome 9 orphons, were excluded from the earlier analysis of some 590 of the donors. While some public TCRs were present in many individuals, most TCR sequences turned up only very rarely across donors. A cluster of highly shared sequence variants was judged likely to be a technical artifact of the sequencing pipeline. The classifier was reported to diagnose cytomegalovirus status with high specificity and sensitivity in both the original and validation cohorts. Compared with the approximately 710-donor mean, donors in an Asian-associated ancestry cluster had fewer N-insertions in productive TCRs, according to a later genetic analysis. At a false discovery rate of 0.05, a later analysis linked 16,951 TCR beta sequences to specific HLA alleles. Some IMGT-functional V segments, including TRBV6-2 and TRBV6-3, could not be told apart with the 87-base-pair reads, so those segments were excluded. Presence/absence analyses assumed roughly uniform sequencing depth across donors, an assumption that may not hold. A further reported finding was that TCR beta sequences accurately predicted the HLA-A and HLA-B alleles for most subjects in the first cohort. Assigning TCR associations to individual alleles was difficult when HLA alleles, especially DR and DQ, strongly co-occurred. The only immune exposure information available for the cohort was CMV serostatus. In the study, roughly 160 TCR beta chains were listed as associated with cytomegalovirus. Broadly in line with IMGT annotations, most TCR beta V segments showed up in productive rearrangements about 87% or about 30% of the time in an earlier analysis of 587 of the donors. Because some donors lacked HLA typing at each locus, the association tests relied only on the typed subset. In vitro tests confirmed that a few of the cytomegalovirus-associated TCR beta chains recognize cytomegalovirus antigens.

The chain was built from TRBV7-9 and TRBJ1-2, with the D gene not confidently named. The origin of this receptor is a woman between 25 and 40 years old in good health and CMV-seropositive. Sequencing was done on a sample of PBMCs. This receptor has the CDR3 CASSREDYGYTF. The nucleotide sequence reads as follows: TGTGCCAGCTCAAGAGAAGACTATGGCTACACCTTC.